The 18 T cell receptor beta chains listed next were all sequenced from one sample in a study of identifying expanded T cells in peripheral blood. Here immunoSEQ multiplex PCR was the method, and the copy in TCRdb shows in-frame clones only, minus some. The table has 70,000 or so clones, approximately 87% seen once; the top ten hold more than 2.5%. Material: blood. The receptor source for this set is a person aged 18 to 75 in good health.

As concerns this clone: The sample holds other DNA sequences that translate to the same CDR3. The chain is built from TRBV18 and TRBJ2-5; 10 bases align to TRBD1. This CDR3 is 15 amino acids long. V trimming: 3 bases; J trimming: 5 bases; junction bases outside the gene matches: 6. From germline, CDR1 is KGHSH and CDR2 LQKENI. The CDR3 nucleotides read TGTGCCAGCTCACCTCGGGACAGGGGTGAGGAGACCCAGTACTTC. Translation gives CASSPRDRGEETQYF.

The rearrangement uses TRBV11-2 and TRBJ2-7; D could derive from TRBD1 or TRBD2 (5 bases each). This CDR3 is 13 amino acids long. V lost 5 bases and J lost 3, with 11 bases in between. Germline loops: CDR1 SGHAT, CDR2 FQNNGV. The CDR3 region is CASSKGPYYEQYF. The CDR3 DNA reads TGTGCCAGCAGCAAGGGACCCTACTACGAGCAGTACTTC.

The chain has TRBV2 and TRBJ2-5; D unclear. Trimming cost V 2 bases and J 1 base, with 11 bases left between them. The CDR3 is 15 amino acids. Germline lookup yields CDR1 SNHLY and CDR2 FYNNEI. This CDR3 reads CASSESRAGQETQYF. The CDR3 nucleotides are TGTGCCAGCAGTGAAAGCAGAGCCGGCCAAGAGACCCAGTACTTC.

This chain joins TRBV4-2 and TRBJ2-1; 9 nucleotides agree with TRBD2. The CDR3 is 15 amino acids. CDR1 is LGHNA, CDR2 YNFKEQ, per germline. J lost 7 bases, V lost 7 bases, and 11 bases had no gene match. CDR3 protein: CASTWNWREGNEQFF. In DNA, the CDR3 is TGTGCCAGCACCTGGAACTGGCGGGAGGGTAATGAGCAGTTCTTC.

The chain uses TRBV9 and TRBJ2-7; D perhaps matches TRBD2 (6 bases). The CDR3 is made up of 14 amino acids. Germline CDR1 SGDLS, CDR2 YYNGEE. V lost 0 bases and J lost 5, with 12 bases in between. This CDR3 reads CASSVGGWGDEQYF. CDR3 nucleotides: TGTGCCAGCAGCGTAGGTGGGTGGGGGGACGAGCAGTACTTC.

The gene calls are TRBV2 and TRBJ1-2; D perhaps matches TRBD1 (6 bases). V dropped 5 bases and J dropped 6 bases, with 16 bases sitting between them. The CDR3 has 14 amino acids. Germline assignment: CDR1 SNHLY and CDR2 FYNNEI. Here the CDR3 DNA reads TGTGCCAGCAGTATGTTAGGGGAGGGGGATGGCTACACCTTC. Its translation: CASSMLGEGDGYTF.

This clone occurred once. V is TRBV7-3 and J is TRBJ2-1; a possible D gene is TRBD2 (5 bases). CDR1 is SGHTA, CDR2 FQGTGA, per germline. The CDR3 is 18 amino acids. Trimming shortened V by 3 bases and J by 2 bases, and 20 bases separated the two germline ends. The CDR3 DNA reads as TGTGCCAGCAGCTTTGTTCGGACCGGGAAGAGACCCTACAATGAGCAGTTCTTC. Its translation is CASSFVRTGKRPYNEQFF.

V is TRBV5-1 and J is TRBJ1-5; D may be TRBD1 (6 bases). V dropped 5 bases and J dropped 7 bases, with 16 bases sitting between them. This CDR3 comprises 14 residues. Per germline, CDR1 SGHRS and CDR2 YFSETQ. In DNA, the CDR3 is TGCGCCAGCAGGGGAGAGGGGGTTGGACAGCCCCAGCATTTT. Translation gives CASRGEGVGQPQHF.

There are a few counts of this clone. Within the sample, other DNA sequences also encode this same CDR3. This chain joins TRBV10-3 and TRBJ1-2; D is possibly TRBD1 (5 bases). Germline CDR1 and CDR2: ENHRY and SYGVKD. The CDR3 loop spans 13 amino acids. Trimming took off 2 bases at V and 3 bases at J, with 7 bases between the two ends. The chain's CDR3 is CAISEGQDYGYTF. DNA of the CDR3: TGTGCCATCAGTGAGGGACAAGACTATGGCTACACCTTC.

The chain combines TRBV2 with TRBJ1-1; D not resolved. V was shortened by 3 bases and J by 1 base, with 9 bases between the two germline ends. Germline V gives CDR1 SNHLY, CDR2 FYNNEI. This CDR3 contains 14 residues. The CDR3 loop reads CASSDRPSNTEAFF. For the CDR3, the DNA is TGTGCCAGCAGTGATCGACCCTCGAACACTGAAGCTTTCTTT.

In its sample, this clone was seen once. The rearrangement links TRBV6-5 to TRBJ2-5; D is tentatively TRBD1 or TRBD2 (6 bases each). V was clipped by 0 bases and J by 5 bases, with 13 bases between them. The CDR3 is 15 amino acids. Germline V gene lookup returns CDR1 MNHEY and CDR2 SVGAGI. The CDR3 bases are TGTGCCAGCAGTTACTCACCGGGGGCTGGTGAGACCCAGTACTTC. Translation: CASSYSPGAGETQYF.

The V call is TRBV5-1, the J call TRBJ2-5; D call uncertain. Per germline, CDR1 SGHRS and CDR2 YFSETQ. This CDR3 has 12 residues. V lost 4 bases to trimming and J lost 1 base, with 5 bases between them. The chain's CDR3 is CASSPFQETQYF. The CDR3 coding sequence is TGCGCCAGCAGCCCCTTCCAAGAGACCCAGTACTTC.

This clone was seen a handful of times. The chain recombines TRBV30 with TRBJ1-2; D perhaps matches TRBD1 (6 bases). V was trimmed by 4 bases and J by 2 bases, leaving 11 bases between them. CDR1 GTSNPN and CDR2 SVGIG come from the germline V gene (reference sequence). The CDR3 is 13 amino acids. Written as DNA, the CDR3 is TGTGCCTGGACCACGGACAGAAACTATGGCTACACCTTC. Protein: CAWTTDRNYGYTF.

The CDR3 coding sequence is TGCGCCAGCGCCCTCGGTAGGCCCATGACCTACGAGCAGTACTTC. It specifies CASALGRPMTYEQYF. The rearrangement joins TRBV23-1 to TRBJ2-7; D is unclear. TRBV23-1 is recorded as an ORF, its role being uncertain. The CDR3 loop spans 15 amino acids. V lost 8 bases and J 2 bases, leaving 19 bases between the germline ends.

The chain employs TRBV5-6 and TRBJ1-2; D is undetermined. The CDR3 is made up of 13 amino acids. V gave up 3 bases and J gave up 6 bases, with 12 bases separating them. Germline lookup yields CDR1 SGHDT and CDR2 YYEEEE. The CDR3 coding sequence is TGTGCCAGCAGCTCCCTGACGTCTAATGGCTACACCTTC. It codes for CASSSLTSNGYTF.

This chain uses TRBV7-2 with TRBJ1-2; the D is unclear. Germline loops: CDR1 SGHTA, CDR2 FQGNSA. The CDR3 is 13 amino acids. V was clipped by 0 bases and J by 8 bases, with 10 bases between them. Written as DNA, the CDR3 is TGTGCCAGCAGCTTAGCAGGGTTAATCGGCTACACCTTC. This gives the protein CASSLAGLIGYTF.

The V call is TRBV13, the J call TRBJ1-1; possibly TRBD1 for D (6 bases). From germline, CDR1 is PRHDT and CDR2 FYEKMQ (reference sequence). V lost 1 base to trimming and J lost 4 bases, with 10 bases between them. CDR3 length: 14 amino acids. Here the CDR3 DNA reads TGTGCCAGCAGCTTAGTTAAGGGGGGCACTGAAGCTTTCTTT. Translated: CASSLVKGGTEAFF.

The chain carries TRBV7-2 and TRBJ2-3; a possible D gene is TRBD1 (5 bases). The ends were cut back, 5 bases at V and 0 bases at J, with 9 bases in the middle. This CDR3 contains 14 residues. The germline V gene encodes CDR1 SGHTA and CDR2 FQGNSA. The CDR3: CASSPDSSTDTQYF. Written as DNA, the CDR3 is TGTGCCAGCAGCCCTGACAGTAGCACAGATACGCAGTATTTT.